This T cell receptor beta chain was observed in a study of cytomegalovirus exposure and HLA in healthy donors. About the study: The Caucasian-associated ancestry cluster contained about 80% of the roughly 390 genotyped donors.

It was with 60 Vbeta and 13 Jbeta primers that the PCR ran. TCRdb keeps only in-frame clones here, not all; method: immunoSEQ multiplex PCR. The sample records around 180,000 clones, over 60% being singletons. Remarks on this clone: The antigen remains undetermined.

The CDR3 is 17 residues long. V dropped 4 bases and J dropped 2 bases, with 20 bases sitting between them. Germline lookup yields CDR1 MNHEY and CDR2 SMNVEV (reference sequence). The study's findings and limits: The authors confirmed in vitro that a few CMV-associated chains were specific for CMV antigens. After further analysis at a later stage, some 15,000 TCR beta sequences were associated with HLA alleles at 0.05 false discovery rate.

Healthy people donating bone marrow made up the donors. The sequenced sample consisted of PBMCs. This clonotype was sampled from a girl aged 10-17 years in good health and CMV-seronegative. V is TRBV27 and J is TRBJ1-2, with D possibly matching TRBD1 (6 bases). For the CDR3, the DNA is TGTGCCAGCAGTTACGAGGGGGGGCGCTTGAACAACTATGGCTACACCTTC. It codes for CASSYEGGRLNNYGYTF.